The clone carrying this T cell receptor (beta chain) was recorded many times. Used for diagnoses were clinical symptoms, serum thyroxine and TRAb, thyroid ultrasound and orbital computed tomography. This sample is part of a study of T cells in Graves' hyperthyroidism and ophthalmopathy. The CDR3 length is 18 residues. Germline V gives CDR1 ENHRY, CDR2 SYGVKD. Deletions cut 5 bases from V and 3 bases from J, with 26 bases between. TCR beta CDR3 regions were amplified from RNA transcripts. Researchers ran a first-round RT-PCR on the TCR CDR3 using the HTBI primer set. One entry per CDR3 protein, called by TCRdb with MiXCR from the multiplex PCR reads. The table records about 570,000 distinct CDR3 sequences, around 46% of them present only once.

The clonotype originates from an adult woman with Graves' disease, either hyperthyroidism or ophthalmopathy (not recorded which). The rearrangement uses TRBV10-3 and TRBJ2-7; perhaps TRBD2 as D (6 bases). The sequencing input was peripheral blood or thyroid tissue (not recorded which). The CDR3: CAISRPRGSNPPDYEQYF. DNA for the CDR3: TGTGCCATCAGTAGGCCTCGGGGGTCGAACCCTCCCGACTACGAGCAGTACTTC.